The following is a T cell receptor beta chain sequence with its context. The CDR3 sequence is 15 residues long. Germline-derived CDR1 and CDR2 are MNHNY and SVGAGI (reference sequence). Trimming removed 2 bases from V and 6 bases from J, with 17 bases in between. Method: immunoSEQ multiplex PCR; TCRdb's copy keeps in-frame clones and lacks some. The profile shows 50,000 to 70,000 clones, 90% to 95% of them singletons. This sample stems from a study of technical replicates of blood from a handful of donors. What was sequenced was PBMCs. The rearrangement links TRBV6-6 to TRBJ2-7, with a tentative D call TRBD1 (6 bases). This receptor was identified in a human donor in good health. Some clones in this sample may be carry-over from other donors' samples. As DNA, the CDR3 is TGTGCCAGCAGTTACGGGTTGGGGGCGGAAATCGAGCAGTACTTC. This translates into CASSYGLGAEIEQYF.